This TCR beta chain was identified in a study of blood T cell repertoires in COVID-19. Study as a whole: Material from acute and convalescent COVID-19 was sourced from the United States, Italy and Spain. T cells, B-cell-depleted T cells, or PBMCs provided the cDNA or gDNA that served as material.

Those enrolled in Seattle joined during active infection and were followed longitudinally afterward. This clone has a handful of counts. Per the original data handling: How many nucleated cells were present was estimated from reference gene primer amplification. Using immunoSEQ multiplex PCR, the repertoire was profiled, and TCRdb retains in-frame clones only, with some absent. The V and J calls and clone size are taken from that table; D and trimming were inferred from the DNA. The data contain around 220,000 clones, approximately 84% of them singletons. Unmatched junction bases numbered 12, after V lost 5 bases and J lost 6 bases. Per the germline V gene, CDR1 is LNHDA and CDR2 is SQIVND (reference sequence). The CDR3 spans 15 residues.

The origin of this receptor is a woman older than 75 with COVID-19, enrolled during active disease. What was sequenced was peripheral blood. V usage is TRBV19 and J usage is TRBJ2-7; TRBD1 matches at 8 bases. The CDR3 bases are TGTGCCAGTAGTCTCAGAGGGGGGACAGGTGGCGAGCAGTACTTC. This sequence encodes CASSLRGGTGGEQYF.